What follows are 22 T cell receptor beta chains derived from one specimen sequenced in a study of T cell responses to AZD1222 COVID-19 vaccine. Assay: immunoSEQ multiplex PCR; the TCRdb copy retains only in-frame clones and omits some. The repertoire holds about 140,000 clones, approximately 86% seen once, with approximately 3.5% in the top ten. This material consisted of peripheral blood, taken on day 0 of AZD1222 vaccination. The source of these receptors is an adult in good health.

V is TRBV18 and J is TRBJ1-3, with D tentatively TRBD1 (6 bases). Trimming left V 3 bases short and J 1 base short, with 16 bases between. The CDR3 runs 17 residues. The germline V gene encodes CDR1 KGHSH and CDR2 LQKENI. In DNA form, the CDR3 reads TGTGCCAGCTCACCTACTTGGCAGGGGACTTCTGGAAACACCATATATTTT. It is translated as CASSPTWQGTSGNTIYF.

This chain connects TRBV3-1 (or the pseudogene TRBV3-2) to TRBJ1-4; tentative D call: TRBD1 (5 bases). The V and J ends lost 2 bases and 5 bases respectively, with 12 bases between them. The CDR3 totals 15 residues. CDR1 LGHDT and CDR2 YNNKEL come from the germline V gene (reference sequence). This chain's CDR3 is CASSQPGTGNEKLFF. In DNA, the CDR3 is TGTGCCAGCAGCCAACCCGGGACTGGGAATGAAAAACTGTTTTTT.

The chain employs TRBV7-7 and TRBJ2-3; 8 bases align to TRBD2. There are 18 residues in the CDR3. V was clipped by 5 bases and J by 4 bases; unmatched bases: 17. Germline V gene sequence: CDR1 SSHAT, CDR2 FNYEAQ (reference sequence). The CDR3 bases are TGTGCCAGCAGCCTTAAGCCCCTGAAGCGGGAGAAAGCAGATACGCAGTATTTT. This codes for CASSLKPLKREKADTQYF.

The chain employs TRBV12-3 or TRBV12-4 and TRBJ1-2, with D uncertain. V shed 6 bases and J shed 7 bases, with 15 bases lying between them. This CDR3 spans 13 amino acids. This CDR3 reads CASSRGIPGGYTF. In DNA form, the CDR3 reads TGTGCCAGCAGCCGCGGGATACCAGGTGGCTACACCTTC.

The rearrangement links TRBV19 to TRBJ1-4; D is perhaps TRBD1 (5 bases). CDR1 LNHDA and CDR2 SQIVND come from the germline V gene (reference sequence). Trimming took off 3 bases at V and 6 bases at J, with 11 bases between the two ends. The CDR3 contains 14 residues. CDR3: CASSIQGGDEKLFF. The CDR3, as DNA: TGTGCCAGTAGTATTCAGGGAGGCGATGAAAAACTGTTTTTT. Using reference TRBV19 and TRBJ1-4 for the parts outside the CDR3, the full variable domain is DGGITQSPKYLFRKEGQNVTLSCEQNLNHDAMYWYRQDPGQGLRLIYYSQIVNDFQKGDIAEGYSVSREKKESFPLTVTSAQKNPTAFYLCASSIQGGDEKLFFGSGTQLSVL.

The gene calls are TRBV7-3 and TRBJ1-1; 10 bases align to TRBD1. This CDR3 is built from 17 residues. Germline CDR1 SGHTA, CDR2 FQGTGA. The trim removed 0 bases at V and 4 bases at J, leaving 8 bases unmatched. The CDR3 bases are TGTGCCAGCAGCTTAACTGGTGGACAGGGGGGGATCACTGAAGCTTTCTTT. Residues: CASSLTGGQGGITEAFF.

The chain has TRBV11-3 and TRBJ2-1; D ambiguous. Germline CDR1 and CDR2: SGHNT and YENEEA. The CDR3 has 16 residues. V was cut by 0 bases and J by 7 bases, with 16 bases left in between. CDR3 residues: CASSLEAALGRNEQFF. CDR3 DNA sequence: TGTGCCAGCAGCTTAGAGGCAGCCCTAGGTAGGAATGAGCAGTTCTTC.

The rearrangement links TRBV5-1 to TRBJ1-1; D gene ambiguous. This CDR3 has 14 residues. With 5 bases removed from V and 2 bases from J, the gap between germline ends came to 13 bases. Germline lookup yields CDR1 SGHRS and CDR2 YFSETQ. CDR3 loop: CASSRGLQNTEAFF. DNA of the CDR3: TGCGCCAGCAGTCGTGGGTTACAAAACACTGAAGCTTTCTTT. The full variable domain, with the rest looked up from reference TRBV5-1 and TRBJ1-1, is KAGVTQTPRYLIKTRGQQVTLSCSPISGHRSVSWYQQTPGQGLQFLFEYFSETQRNKGNFPGRFSGRQFSNSRSEMNVSTLELGDSALYLCASSRGLQNTEAFFGQGTRLTVV.

The V gene is TRBV7-9, the J gene TRBJ1-1; the D is unclear. The CDR3 runs 14 residues. Germline V gives CDR1 SEHNR, CDR2 FQNEAQ (reference sequence). Trimming cost V 4 bases and J 1 base, with 10 bases left between them. Here the CDR3 DNA reads TGTGCCAGCAGCTATCGAGCTGGGAACACTGAAGCTTTCTTT. Protein sequence: CASSYRAGNTEAFF.

CDR3 amino acids: CASPPRALGGTQYF. Here the CDR3 DNA reads TGTGCCAGTCCCCCACGAGCGCTAGGAGGGACCCAGTACTTC. V and J are TRBV19 and TRBJ2-5, with TRBD2 as a possible D gene (5 bases). The ends were cut back, 8 bases at V and 7 bases at J, with 20 bases in the middle. Germline V gives CDR1 LNHDA, CDR2 SQIVND (reference sequence). The CDR3 is 14 amino acids. Looking up the rest from reference TRBV19 and TRBJ2-5 gives the full variable domain: DGGITQSPKYLFRKEGQNVTLSCEQNLNHDAMYWYRQDPGQGLRLIYYSQIVNDFQKGDIAEGYSVSREKKESFPLTVTSAQKNPTAFYLCASPPRALGGTQYFGPGTRLLVL.

J is TRBJ1-3 and V is TRBV27; 7 bases match TRBD1. From germline, CDR1 is MNHEY and CDR2 SMNVEV (reference sequence). After removal of 4 bases from V and 4 bases from J, the junction contained 4 bases not matched to a gene. This CDR3 region has 14 residues. The CDR3 loop is CASSSPGQGNTIYF. CDR3 DNA: TGTGCCAGCAGTTCGCCGGGACAGGGAAACACCATATATTTT.

The rearrangement links TRBV7-9 to TRBJ1-2; no clear D. This CDR3 contains 15 residues. CDR1 and CDR2 from the germline V gene are SEHNR and FQNEAQ (reference sequence). V was trimmed by 1 base and J by 4 bases, leaving 13 bases between them. The CDR3 bases are TGTGCCAGCAGCTTAGAGAATTTAGTGGTCTATGGCTACACCTTC. It yields the protein CASSLENLVVYGYTF.

This rearrangement joins TRBV2 to TRBJ1-3; tentative D call: TRBD1 (6 bases). The CDR3 has 13 residues. Germline assignment: CDR1 SNHLY and CDR2 FYNNEI. V was shortened by 10 bases and J by 4 bases, with 14 bases between the two germline ends. The CDR3 bases are TGTGCCACCGGACAGAGTGGAGGAAACACCATATATTTT. Translated: CATGQSGGNTIYF.

The gene calls are TRBV7-9 and TRBJ2-7, with TRBD2 identical over 8 bases. V trimming: 4 bases; J trimming: 5 bases; junction bases outside the gene matches: 7. Germline V lookup: CDR1 SEHNR, CDR2 FQNEAQ (reference sequence). This CDR3 comprises 14 residues. The CDR3, as DNA: TGTGCCAGCAGCTCGGGCGGGGGGCGAAACGAGCAGTACTTC. This sequence encodes CASSSGGGRNEQYF.

This chain links TRBV28 with TRBJ2-3; the D gene is possibly TRBD2 (6 bases). Between the trimmed V and J ends, which lost 4 bases and 2 bases, there was a span of 28 bases. CDR3 size: 20 residues. Per the germline V gene, CDR1 is MDHEN and CDR2 is SYDVKM. The DNA of the CDR3 is TGTGCCAGCAGTTCTATGGGCGCGGGAAGAGGCCGTGGGGCCACAGATACGCAGTATTTT. Protein product: CASSSMGAGRGRGATDTQYF.

In regard to this clone: Sequence at one end of the junction differs from germline and may be a read error. The chain employs TRBV3-1 (or the pseudogene TRBV3-2) and TRBJ1-3, with 10 bases identical to TRBD1. CDR1 is LGHDT, CDR2 YNNKEL, per germline (reference sequence). The CDR3 sequence is 12 residues long. CDR3 in amino acids: CASSQDDRGLPF. Here the CDR3 DNA reads TGTGCCAGCAGCCAAGACGACAGGGGGCTCCCTTTT.

The chain is built from TRBV6-1 and TRBJ1-6; D ambiguous. There are 14 residues in the CDR3. CDR1 and CDR2 from the germline V gene are MNHNS and SASEGT. V lost 2 bases and J 8 bases, leaving 10 bases between the germline ends. CDR3 bases: TGTGCCAGCAGTGAAAGAGGGAGGGATTCACCCCTCCACTTT. It is translated as CASSERGRDSPLHF.

This chain links TRBV18 with TRBJ1-2; TRBD1 matches at 10 bases. After removal of 6 bases from V and 4 bases from J, the junction contained 5 bases not matched to a gene. This CDR3 is built from 14 residues. The germline gives CDR1 KGHSH, CDR2 LQKENI. Written as DNA, the CDR3 is TGTGCCAGCTCGGGGGACAGGGGAAGCTATGGCTACACCTTC. It encodes CASSGDRGSYGYTF.

The V and J genes are TRBV19 and TRBJ1-2; possible D gene TRBD1, 5 bases. Germline CDR1 reads LNHDA; CDR2 reads SQIVND (reference sequence). The CDR3 has 12 residues. Trimming took off 11 bases at V and 2 bases at J, with 12 bases between the two ends. CDR3 sequence (DNA): TGTGCCGCATCCGGGGGAAACTATGGCTACACCTTC. Amino acids: CAASGGNYGYTF.

CDR3: CASSTGTGVSEQYF. The CDR3, as DNA: TGCGCCAGCAGCACAGGGACAGGGGTTAGCGAGCAGTACTTC. This chain joins TRBV5-1 and TRBJ2-7; 10 bases align to TRBD1. CDR3 length: 14 residues. CDR1 is SGHRS and CDR2 is YFSETQ in the germline V gene. V was pared by 4 bases and J by 6 bases, with 7 bases of the junction left unmatched.

The chain couples TRBV2 to TRBJ2-1, with D maybe TRBD2 (5 bases). The V and J ends lost 6 bases and 6 bases respectively, with 21 bases between them. The CDR3 loop spans 16 amino acids. In germline, CDR1 is SNHLY, CDR2 FYNNEI. CDR3 in DNA: TGTGCCAGCAGGAAATCGACTATCCCCTCTGCCAATGAGCAGTTCTTC. This sequence encodes CASRKSTIPSANEQFF.

The chain is built from TRBV11-2 and TRBJ2-7; D may correspond to TRBD1 or TRBD2 (5 bases each). CDR1 and CDR2 from the germline V gene are SGHAT and FQNNGV. The CDR3 loop spans 19 amino acids. Trimming left V 1 base short and J 6 bases short, with 28 bases between. The CDR3 nucleotides are TGTGCCAGCAGCTTAGTTGGGACCCCGGGCCGGAGAATAACCCTCGAGCAGTACTTC. Translating it yields CASSLVGTPGRRITLEQYF.